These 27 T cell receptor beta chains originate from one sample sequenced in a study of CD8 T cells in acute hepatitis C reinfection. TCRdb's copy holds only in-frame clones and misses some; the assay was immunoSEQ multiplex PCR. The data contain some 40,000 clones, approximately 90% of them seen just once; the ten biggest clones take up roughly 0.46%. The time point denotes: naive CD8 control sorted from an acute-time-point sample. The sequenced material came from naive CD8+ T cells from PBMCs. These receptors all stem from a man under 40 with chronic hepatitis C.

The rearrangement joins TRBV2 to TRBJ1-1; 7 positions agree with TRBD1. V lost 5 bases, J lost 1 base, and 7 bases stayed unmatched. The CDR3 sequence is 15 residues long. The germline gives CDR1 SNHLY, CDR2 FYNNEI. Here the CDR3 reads CASSLMTGTNTEAFF. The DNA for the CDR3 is TGTGCCAGCAGTCTAATGACAGGGACGAACACTGAAGCTTTCTTT.

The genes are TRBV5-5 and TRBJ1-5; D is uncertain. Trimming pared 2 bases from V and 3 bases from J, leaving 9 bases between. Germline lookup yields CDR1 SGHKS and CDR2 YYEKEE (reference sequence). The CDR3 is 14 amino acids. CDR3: CASSLDANNQPQHF. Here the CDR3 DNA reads TGTGCCAGCAGCTTAGACGCCAACAATCAGCCCCAGCATTTT.

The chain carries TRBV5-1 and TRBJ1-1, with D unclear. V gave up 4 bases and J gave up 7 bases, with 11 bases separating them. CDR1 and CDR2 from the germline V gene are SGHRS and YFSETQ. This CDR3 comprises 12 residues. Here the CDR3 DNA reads TGCGCCAGCAGCGGTCAGGACGATGAAGCTTTCTTT. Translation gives CASSGQDDEAFF.

This CDR3 is CASSDSLGRASYEQYF. The CDR3, as DNA: TGTGCCAGCAGCGACTCCCTGGGCCGGGCGAGCTACGAGCAGTACTTC. The chain recombines TRBV11-2 with TRBJ2-7; no definite D call. CDR1 and CDR2 from the germline V gene are SGHAT and FQNNGV. The CDR3 is 16 residues long. The V gene lost 5 bases and the J gene lost 3 bases, with 20 bases spanning the gap.

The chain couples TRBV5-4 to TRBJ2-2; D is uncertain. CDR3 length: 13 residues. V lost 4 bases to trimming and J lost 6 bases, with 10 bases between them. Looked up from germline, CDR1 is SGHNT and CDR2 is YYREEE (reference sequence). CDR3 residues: CASSLTSAGELFF. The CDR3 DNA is TGTGCCAGCAGCCTCACATCCGCCGGGGAGCTGTTTTTT.

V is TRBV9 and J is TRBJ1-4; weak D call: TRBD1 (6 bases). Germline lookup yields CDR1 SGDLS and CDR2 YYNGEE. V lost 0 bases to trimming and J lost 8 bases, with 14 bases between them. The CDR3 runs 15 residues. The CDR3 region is CASSVGGRGSEKLFF. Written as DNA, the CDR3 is TGTGCCAGCAGCGTAGGAGGCAGGGGTAGCGAAAAACTGTTTTTT.

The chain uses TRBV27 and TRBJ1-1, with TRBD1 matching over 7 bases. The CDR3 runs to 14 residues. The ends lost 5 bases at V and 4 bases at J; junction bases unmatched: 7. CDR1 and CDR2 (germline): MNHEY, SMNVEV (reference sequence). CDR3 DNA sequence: TGTGCCAGCAGTCCCCTAGGGGGCAGCACTGAAGCTTTCTTT. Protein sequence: CASSPLGGSTEAFF.

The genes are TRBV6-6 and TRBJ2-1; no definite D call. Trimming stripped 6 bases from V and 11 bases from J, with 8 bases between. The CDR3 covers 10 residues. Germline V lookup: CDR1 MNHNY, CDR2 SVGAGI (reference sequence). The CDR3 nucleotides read TGTGCCAGCAGCCAACCCCAGCAGTTCTTC. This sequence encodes CASSQPQQFF.

The CDR3 protein is CASSLENVGNYGYTF. Here the CDR3 DNA reads TGTGCCAGCAGCTTAGAAAACGTGGGTAACTATGGCTACACCTTC. This chain links TRBV7-9 with TRBJ1-2; no clear D. CDR3 length: 15 amino acids. V was pared by 1 base and J by 1 base, with 10 bases between. In germline, CDR1 is SEHNR, CDR2 FQNEAQ (reference sequence).

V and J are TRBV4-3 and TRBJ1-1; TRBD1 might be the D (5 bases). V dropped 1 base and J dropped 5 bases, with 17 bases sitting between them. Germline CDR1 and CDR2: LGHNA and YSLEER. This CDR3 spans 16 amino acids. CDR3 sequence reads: CASSQVFSGEGTEAFF. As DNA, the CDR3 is TGCGCCAGCAGCCAAGTCTTCTCGGGGGAAGGAACTGAAGCTTTCTTT.

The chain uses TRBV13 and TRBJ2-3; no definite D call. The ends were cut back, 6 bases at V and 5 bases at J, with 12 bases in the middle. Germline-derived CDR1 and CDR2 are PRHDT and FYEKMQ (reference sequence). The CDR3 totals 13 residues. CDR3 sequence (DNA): TGTGCCAGCAGAGAGACTCGCGGAGATACGCAGTATTTT. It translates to CASRETRGDTQYF.

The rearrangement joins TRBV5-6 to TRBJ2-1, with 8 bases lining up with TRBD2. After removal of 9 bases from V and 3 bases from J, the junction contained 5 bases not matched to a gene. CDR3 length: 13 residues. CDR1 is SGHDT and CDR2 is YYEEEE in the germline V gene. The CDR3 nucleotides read TGTGCCACCGCCCTAGCGGGCTACAATGAGCAGTTCTTC. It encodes CATALAGYNEQFF.

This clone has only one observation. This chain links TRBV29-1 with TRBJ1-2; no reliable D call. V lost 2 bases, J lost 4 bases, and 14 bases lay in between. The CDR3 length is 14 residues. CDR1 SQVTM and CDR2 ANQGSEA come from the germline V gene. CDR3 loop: CSVESPSGSYGYTF. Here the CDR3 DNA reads TGCAGCGTTGAATCTCCTTCGGGGTCCTATGGCTACACCTTC.

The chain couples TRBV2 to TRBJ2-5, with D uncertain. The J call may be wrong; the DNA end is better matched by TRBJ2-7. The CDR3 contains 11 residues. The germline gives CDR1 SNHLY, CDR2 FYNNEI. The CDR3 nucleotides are TGTGCCAGCCTTACCTACAGCGAGCAGTACTTC. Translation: CASLTYSEQYF.

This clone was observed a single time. The CDR3 reads CASSLATGTGAGETQYF. CDR3 coding DNA: TGTGCCAGCAGCTTAGCAACCGGGACAGGGGCGGGAGAGACCCAGTACTTC. The rearrangement uses TRBV7-9 and TRBJ2-5; TRBD1 aligns across 10 bases. The CDR3 runs to 17 residues. The J segment lost 4 bases and the V segment lost 0 bases, leaving 8 bases of the junction unmatched. Germline lookup yields CDR1 SEHNR and CDR2 FQNEAQ (reference sequence). Full variable domain (missing parts from reference TRBV7-9 and TRBJ2-5): DTGVSQNPRHKITKRGQNVTFRCDPISEHNRLYWYRQTLGQGPEFLTYFQNEAQLEKSRLLSDRFSAERPKGSFSTLEIQRTEQGDSAMYLCASSLATGTGAGETQYFGPGTRLLVL.

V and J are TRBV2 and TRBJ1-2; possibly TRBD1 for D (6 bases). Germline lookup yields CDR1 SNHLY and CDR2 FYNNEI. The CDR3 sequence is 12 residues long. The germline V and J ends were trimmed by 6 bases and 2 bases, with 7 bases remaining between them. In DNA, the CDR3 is TGTGCCAGCAGCCAGGGGAACTATGGCTACACCTTC. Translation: CASSQGNYGYTF.

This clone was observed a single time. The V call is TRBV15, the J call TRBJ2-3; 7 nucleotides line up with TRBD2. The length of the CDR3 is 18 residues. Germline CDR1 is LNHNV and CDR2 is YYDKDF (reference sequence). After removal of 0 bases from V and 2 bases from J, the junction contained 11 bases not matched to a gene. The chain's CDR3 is CATSRELGGVSPTDTQYF. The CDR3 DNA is TGTGCCACCAGCAGAGAATTGGGGGGGGTGTCCCCCACAGATACGCAGTATTTT.

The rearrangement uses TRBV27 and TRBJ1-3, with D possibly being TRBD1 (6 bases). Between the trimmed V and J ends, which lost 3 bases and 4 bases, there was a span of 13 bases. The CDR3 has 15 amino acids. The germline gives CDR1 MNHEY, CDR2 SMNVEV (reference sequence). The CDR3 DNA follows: TGTGCCAGCAGTTTCGCAGGGGCTGCAGGAAACACCATATATTTT. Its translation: CASSFAGAAGNTIYF.

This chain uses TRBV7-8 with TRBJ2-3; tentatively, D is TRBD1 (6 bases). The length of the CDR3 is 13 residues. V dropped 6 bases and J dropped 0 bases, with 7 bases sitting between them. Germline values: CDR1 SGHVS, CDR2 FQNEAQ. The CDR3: CASRGASTDTQYF. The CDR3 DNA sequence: TGTGCCAGCAGGGGGGCTAGCACAGATACGCAGTATTTT.

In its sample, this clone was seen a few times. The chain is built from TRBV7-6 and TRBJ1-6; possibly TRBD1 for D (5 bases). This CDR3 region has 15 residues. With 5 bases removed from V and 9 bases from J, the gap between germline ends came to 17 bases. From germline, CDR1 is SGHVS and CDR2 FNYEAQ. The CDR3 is CASSPTDGGFSPLHF. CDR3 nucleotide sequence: TGTGCCAGCAGCCCGACGGACGGGGGATTTTCACCCCTCCACTTT.

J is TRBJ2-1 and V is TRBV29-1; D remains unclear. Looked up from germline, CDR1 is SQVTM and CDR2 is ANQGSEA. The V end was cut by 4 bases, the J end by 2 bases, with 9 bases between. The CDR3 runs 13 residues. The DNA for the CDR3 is TGCAGCGTTGGGATTATCGCCTACAATGAGCAGTTCTTC. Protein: CSVGIIAYNEQFF.

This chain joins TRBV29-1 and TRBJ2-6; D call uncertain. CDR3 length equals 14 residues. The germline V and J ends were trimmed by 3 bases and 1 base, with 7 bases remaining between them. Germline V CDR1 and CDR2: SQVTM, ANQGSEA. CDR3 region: CSVDDRSGANVLTF. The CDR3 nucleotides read TGCAGCGTTGATGACCGGTCTGGGGCCAACGTCCTGACTTTC.

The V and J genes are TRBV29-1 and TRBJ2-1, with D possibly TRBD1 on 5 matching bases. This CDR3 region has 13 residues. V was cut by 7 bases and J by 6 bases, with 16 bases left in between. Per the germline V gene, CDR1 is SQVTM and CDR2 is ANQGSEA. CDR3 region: CSAPWGSLNEQFF. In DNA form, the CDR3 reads TGCAGCGCTCCCTGGGGCAGTCTCAATGAGCAGTTCTTC.

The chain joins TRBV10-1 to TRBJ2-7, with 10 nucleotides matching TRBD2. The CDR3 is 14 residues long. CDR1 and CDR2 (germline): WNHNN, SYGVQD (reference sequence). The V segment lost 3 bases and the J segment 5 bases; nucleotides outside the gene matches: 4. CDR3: CASSDSGRFNEQYF. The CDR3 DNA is TGCGCCAGCAGTGATAGCGGGAGGTTTAACGAGCAGTACTTC.

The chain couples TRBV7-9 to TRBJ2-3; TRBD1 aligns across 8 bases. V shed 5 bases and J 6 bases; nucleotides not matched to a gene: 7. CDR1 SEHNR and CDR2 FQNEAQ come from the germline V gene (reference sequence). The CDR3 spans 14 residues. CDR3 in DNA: TGTGCCAGCAGCCTCAGGACAGGGCCCGATACGCAGTATTTT. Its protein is CASSLRTGPDTQYF. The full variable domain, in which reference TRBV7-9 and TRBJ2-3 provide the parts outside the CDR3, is DTGVSQNPRHKITKRGQNVTFRCDPISEHNRLYWYRQTLGQGPEFLTYFQNEAQLEKSRLLSDRFSAERPKGSFSTLEIQRTEQGDSAMYLCASSLRTGPDTQYFGPGTRLTVL.

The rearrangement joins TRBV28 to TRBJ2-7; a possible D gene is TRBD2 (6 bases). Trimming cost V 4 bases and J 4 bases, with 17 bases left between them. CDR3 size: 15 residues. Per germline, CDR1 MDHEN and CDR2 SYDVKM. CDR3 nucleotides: TGTGCCAGCAGTTACCGGGGGAGTAGGGTATACGAGCAGTACTTC. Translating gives CASSYRGSRVYEQYF. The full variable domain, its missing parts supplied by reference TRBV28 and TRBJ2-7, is DVKVTQSSRYLVKRTGEKVFLECVQDMDHENMFWYRQDPGLGLRLIYFSYDVKMKEKGDIPEGYSVSREKKERFSLILESASTNQTSMYLCASSYRGSRVYEQYFGPGTRLTVT.

The CDR3 DNA sequence: TGTGCCAGCAGCTTGAGCGGGAGCAGGTACAATGAGCAGTTCTTC. Translating it yields CASSLSGSRYNEQFF. The V gene is TRBV7-2, the J gene TRBJ2-1; 8 bases are shared with TRBD2. V gave up 3 bases and J gave up 4 bases; unmatched junction bases: 5. The CDR3 covers 15 residues. Germline V lookup: CDR1 SGHTA, CDR2 FQGNSA.